These T cell receptor beta chains were read from a single sample in a study of shared clonotypes between healthy human individuals. Using immunoSEQ multiplex PCR, the repertoire was profiled, and TCRdb retains in-frame clones only, with some absent. The sample holds about 1.1 million clones, approximately 75% seen once. The sequenced material came from memory CD4+ T cells from PBMCs. The receptors come from a man in his late teens or twenties in good health. Some clones in this sample may be carry-over from other donors' samples. Each CDR3 is given with its conserved first and last residue. A D gene is named only where the DNA matches it firmly. Rows may omit the clone size; those that give it use once, few, many or a size class.

j_call: TRBJ2-5; d_call: TRBD2; v_call: TRBV6-6; clone_size: .; cdr3_nt: TGTGCCAGCAGTTATTCGCGGGAGTCCGAGACCCAGTACTTC; cdr3_aa: CASSYSRESETQYF
j_call: TRBJ1-1; d_call: .; v_call: TRBV4-3; clone_size: .; cdr3_nt: TGCGCCAGCAGCCAAGAAGGAGGGGTTATGAACACTGAAGCTTTCTTT; cdr3_aa: CASSQEGGVMNTEAFF
j_call: TRBJ2-3; d_call: .; v_call: TRBV7-3; clone_size: .; cdr3_nt: TGTGCCAGCAGCTCCCGGGACGGAGATACGCAGTATTTT; cdr3_aa: CASSSRDGDTQYF
j_call: TRBJ1-5; d_call: TRBD1; v_call: TRBV28; clone_size: few; cdr3_nt: TGTGCCAGCAGTTCACTCGGGACAGGGAGAAATCAGCCCCAGCATTTT; cdr3_aa: CASSSLGTGRNQPQHF
j_call: TRBJ2-4; d_call: .; v_call: TRBV10-1; clone_size: once; cdr3_nt: TGCGCCAGCAGGAAAAAAGGTAGGCGGAGACTAGCCAAAAACATTCAGTACTTC; cdr3_aa: CASRKKGRRRLAKNIQYF
j_call: TRBJ1-1; d_call: .; v_call: TRBV5-1; clone_size: .; cdr3_nt: TGCGCCAGCAGCTTGTACCGGCAAATAAACACTGAAGCTTTCTTT; cdr3_aa: CASSLYRQINTEAFF
j_call: TRBJ2-7; d_call: .; v_call: TRBV7-4; clone_size: .; cdr3_nt: TGTGCCAGCAGCTTAGCCTTTCGTCCTAGCGTCTCCCCTCTTACCTACGAGCAGTACTTC; cdr3_aa: CASSLAFRPSVSPLTYEQYF
j_call: TRBJ1-2; d_call: .; v_call: TRBV19; clone_size: .; cdr3_nt: TGTGCCAGTAGTACCCCTCCCGAGGTGTACTATGGCTACACCTTC; cdr3_aa: CASSTPPEVYYGYTF
j_call: TRBJ2-3; d_call: .; v_call: TRBV2; clone_size: .; cdr3_nt: TGTGCCAGCAGTACCCCGAGGGATAGCACAGATACGCAGTATTTT; cdr3_aa: CASSTPRDSTDTQYF
j_call: TRBJ2-1; d_call: .; v_call: TRBV11-2; clone_size: few; cdr3_nt: TGTGCCAGCAGAGACGTCGGCACTGAGCAGTTCTTC; cdr3_aa: CASRDVGTEQFF
j_call: TRBJ2-4; d_call: TRBD1; v_call: TRBV7-9; clone_size: once; cdr3_nt: TGTGCCAGCAGCTTTATGGGGGACAGGGACGACATTCAGTACTTC; cdr3_aa: CASSFMGDRDDIQYF